This is a list of T cell receptor beta chains from one sample in a study of control samples from healthy donors and cancer patients. Profiling relied on immunoSEQ multiplex PCR, and the TCRdb table lists in-frame clones only, not all of them. The data contain under 450,000 clones, roughly 90% of them singletons. The sample comprised PBMCs. The receptor source for this set is a man aged 40-49 years with head and neck cancer. Each CDR3 is given with its conserved first and last residue. Each record gives: J gene, CDR3 length, clone size, V gene, CDR3 protein. The listing skips clone size in some rows; elsewhere it reads once, few, many or a size class.

TRBJ1-2 15 . TRBV4-1 CASSQTLVSNYGYTF
TRBJ2-2 13 few TRBV7-3 CASSLRGPGELFF
TRBJ2-5 13 . TRBV10-2 CASSPDYQETQYF
TRBJ1-5 17 . TRBV28 CASSPPPGQESNQPQHF
TRBJ2-2 21 once TRBV21-1 CASSKGGRGRVRLADTGELFF
TRBJ2-7 14 once TRBV11-2 CASSLTSSTYEQYF
TRBJ1-5 15 . TRBV11-3 CASSSQGRSNQPQHF
TRBJ2-1 17 . TRBV7-3 CASSPGFPGPDYNEQFF
TRBJ2-7 14 once TRBV5-5 CASSLDDRYYEQYF
TRBJ2-2 14 . TRBV11-3 CASSLGGSTGELFF
TRBJ2-1 13 . TRBV29-1 CSVPIASYNEQFF
TRBJ2-5 17 . TRBV5-6 CASSLRLSTSGKETQYF
TRBJ2-1 16 . TRBV27 CASSSQGGGFMNEQFF
TRBJ2-7 14 . TRBV10-2 CASTLAGGRYEQYF
TRBJ2-7 14 . TRBV9 CASSPRDRVYEQYF
TRBJ1-3 16 . TRBV18 CASSPGGGNSGNTIYF
TRBJ2-2 14 . TRBV11-1 CASSSGAQTGELFF
TRBJ1-5 12 . TRBV12-3/TRBV12-4 CASTLGGQPQHF
TRBJ1-1 13 few TRBV12-2 CASRLVGGTEAFF
TRBJ2-2 13 . TRBV11-3 CASSLLATGELFF
TRBJ2-6 18 . TRBV7-6 CASSLVQGGMSGANVLTF
TRBJ2-2 15 . TRBV4-3 CASSQDSRVAGELFF
TRBJ1-1 18 . TRBV27 CASSGGSFRTALNTEAFF
TRBJ2-5 14 . TRBV11-1 CASSPGLAGETQYF